This T cell receptor beta chain was obtained from a study of Graves' ophthalmopathy and Graves' hyperthyroidism. Points from the study as a whole: Prediction of ophthalmopathy progression reached around 71% sensitivity and around 76% specificity. The majority of expanded thyroid clonotypes above 0.001 frequency also occurred in blood.

CDR3 length: 15 residues. Losses at the gene ends were 0 bases for V and 6 bases for J; bases not matched to a gene: 6. Germline CDR1 LGHNT, CDR2 FRNRAP. This clonotype showed up many times. The target antigen is unknown. Amplification from RNA transcripts yielded the TCR beta CDR3 regions. Second-round multiplex PCR came after a first-round RT-PCR that employed HTBI primers. TCRdb re-called the multiplex PCR reads with MiXCR, one entry per CDR3 protein. Counted here are some 410,000 distinct CDR3 sequences, around 21% occurring once; the ten biggest clones make up under 3.5%. Included hyperthyroidism patients were aged 18 to 65 and newly diagnosed (under 2 months' duration). The diagnosis was founded upon clinical symptoms, serum thyroxine, TRAb, thyroid ultrasound and orbital computed tomography.

This TCR was sampled from a young woman with stable Graves' hyperthyroidism. The genes are TRBV12-5 and TRBJ1-2; 8 nucleotides align to TRBD1. Sequencing used peripheral blood. CDR3: CASGLVPGTGDGYTF. The CDR3 coding sequence is TGTGCTAGTGGTTTGGTCCCCGGGACAGGAGATGGCTACACCTTC. Full variable domain (rest looked up from reference TRBV12-5 and TRBJ1-2): DARVTQTPRHKVTEMGQEVTMRCQPILGHNTVFWYRQTMMQGLELLAYFRNRAPLDDSGMPKDRFSAEMPDATLATLKIQPSEPRDSAVYFCASGLVPGTGDGYTFGSGTRLTVV.